One sample yielded the 24 T cell receptor beta chains listed below, sequenced in a study of control samples from healthy donors and cancer patients. Repertoires were generated with immunoSEQ multiplex PCR, while TCRdb's copy carries only in-frame clones and drops some. This table holds some 65,000 clones, approximately 80% found once. The specimen sequenced was PBMCs. The receptors derive from a woman in her forties or fifties with lung cancer.

V gene TRBV10-3 combines with J gene TRBJ2-1; D gene uncertain. V was clipped by 0 bases and J by 0 bases, with 9 bases between them. There are 16 residues in the CDR3. The germline gives CDR1 ENHRY, CDR2 SYGVKD. CDR3 bases: TGTGCCATCAGTGAGTCTGGCGTAAGCTCCTACAATGAGCAGTTCTTC. Protein sequence: CAISESGVSSYNEQFF.

V is TRBV27 and J is TRBJ2-3; 7 bases are shared with TRBD1. The CDR3 covers 13 residues. CDR1 and CDR2 from the germline V gene are MNHEY and SMNVEV (reference sequence). V dropped 4 bases and J dropped 4; count of bases not matched to a gene: 2. CDR3 DNA sequence: TGTGCCAGCAGTTACAGGGGCGCAGATACGCAGTATTTT. It is translated as CASSYRGADTQYF.

This chain links TRBV10-3 with TRBJ2-3, with a tentative D call TRBD1 (5 bases). This CDR3 is 15 amino acids long. CDR1 is ENHRY and CDR2 is SYGVKD in the germline V gene. The germline V and J ends were trimmed by 0 bases and 1 base, with 8 bases remaining between them. The CDR3 DNA sequence: TGTGCCATCAGTGAGTCCAGGGAACGCACAGATACGCAGTATTTT. Amino acids: CAISESRERTDTQYF.

On this clone itself: Other DNA sequences in the sample encode the same CDR3. This sequence joins TRBV9 and TRBJ2-2, with TRBD1 as a possible D gene (6 bases). Germline lookup yields CDR1 SGDLS and CDR2 YYNGEE. Deletions cut 4 bases from V and 1 base from J, with 8 bases between. This CDR3 comprises 14 residues. CDR3 amino acids: CASSLTGNTGELFF. The CDR3 nucleotides read TGTGCCAGCAGCCTGACAGGGAACACCGGGGAGCTGTTTTTT.

CDR3 sequence: CASSGRTGTQETQYF. DNA for the CDR3: TGTGCCAGTAGTGGGCGGACAGGGACTCAAGAGACCCAGTACTTC. The chain joins TRBV19 to TRBJ2-5, with 8 positions matching TRBD1. This CDR3 is built from 15 residues. The germline CDR1 and CDR2 sequences are LNHDA and SQIVND (reference sequence). Germline trimming cut 5 bases from V and 2 bases from J; bases unmatched to any gene: 7.

The chain recombines TRBV6-2 or TRBV6-3 with TRBJ2-7; TRBD1 agrees at 8 bases. This CDR3 is built from 16 residues. CDR1 and CDR2 (germline): MNHEY, SVGEGT. The V and J ends lost 2 bases and 8 bases, in that order; junction bases with no gene match: 14. CDR3 loop: CASSYDRGGPLTKQYF. The CDR3 bases are TGTGCCAGCAGTTACGACAGGGGCGGGCCCCTTACGAAGCAGTACTTC.

The chain has TRBV18 and TRBJ1-5; D is perhaps TRBD1 (5 bases). Trimming cost V 0 bases and J 0 bases, with 9 bases left between them. The germline V gene encodes CDR1 KGHSH and CDR2 LQKENI. This CDR3 region has 16 residues. The CDR3 region is CASSPPFQGSNQPQHF. The CDR3 nucleotides read TGTGCCAGCTCACCACCGTTTCAGGGTAGCAATCAGCCCCAGCATTTT.

The rearrangement links TRBV19 to TRBJ1-1; 8 nucleotides align to TRBD1. V dropped 8 bases and J dropped 0; count of bases not matched to a gene: 5. The V gene's germline CDR1 is LNHDA and CDR2 SQIVND (reference sequence). The CDR3 extends over 14 amino acids. The CDR3 nucleotides are TGTGCCAGTTCCTGGACAGGGATGAACACTGAAGCTTTCTTT. Amino acids: CASSWTGMNTEAFF.

The chain links TRBV27 to TRBJ1-2; no definite D call. The CDR3 covers 14 residues. Trimming took 2 bases from V and 5 from J, leaving 12 bases between them. The germline V gene has CDR1 MNHEY and CDR2 SMNVEV (reference sequence). CDR3 coding DNA: TGTGCCAGCAGTTTAAGCCCCAACTTTTATGGCTACACCTTC. This codes for CASSLSPNFYGYTF.

The V and J genes are TRBV18 and TRBJ1-5; 9 bases align to TRBD1. J gave up 5 bases and V 2 bases, and 4 bases lay outside the gene matches. This CDR3 is built from 15 residues. Germline values: CDR1 KGHSH, CDR2 LQKENI. The CDR3 DNA is TGTGCCAGCTCACCAACGGGACAGGGTCATCAGCCCCAGCATTTT. Residues: CASSPTGQGHQPQHF. The full variable domain, in which reference TRBV18 and TRBJ1-5 provide the parts outside the CDR3, is NAGVMQNPRHLVRRRGQEARLRCSPMKGHSHVYWYRQLPEEGLKFMVYLQKENIIDESGMPKERFSAEFPKEGPSILRIQQVVRGDSAAYFCASSPTGQGHQPQHFGDGTRLSIL.

The rearrangement links TRBV5-1 to TRBJ2-1, with D possibly TRBD2 on 7 matching bases. The CDR3 has 17 residues. Trimming took off 1 base at V and 0 bases at J, with 14 bases between the two ends. Germline V gene sequence: CDR1 SGHRS, CDR2 YFSETQ. The CDR3 loop reads CASSLRGGPSSYNEQFF. CDR3 DNA sequence: TGCGCCAGCAGCTTGAGGGGGGGACCCAGCTCCTACAATGAGCAGTTCTTC.

In its sample, this clone is medium-sized. The chain is built from TRBV19 and TRBJ1-2; 8 bases fit TRBD1. The germline V gene encodes CDR1 LNHDA and CDR2 SQIVND (reference sequence). V gave up 3 bases and J gave up 8 bases; unmatched junction bases: 8. The CDR3 runs to 14 residues. The CDR3, as DNA: TGTGCCAGTAGTATCTCAGGGGGCGTTCCGGGCTACACCTTC. This encodes CASSISGGVPGYTF. The entire variable domain, with the rest obtained from reference TRBV19 and TRBJ1-2, is as follows: DGGITQSPKYLFRKEGQNVTLSCEQNLNHDAMYWYRQDPGQGLRLIYYSQIVNDFQKGDIAEGYSVSREKKESFPLTVTSAQKNPTAFYLCASSISGGVPGYTFGSGTRLTVV.

The chain employs TRBV6-2 or TRBV6-3 and TRBJ1-1, with a tentative D call TRBD1 (5 bases). Germline CDR1 reads MNHEY; CDR2 reads SVGEGT. Trimming removed 5 bases at V and 5 bases at J, with 12 bases between. The CDR3 totals 13 residues. In DNA form, the CDR3 reads TGTGCCAGCAGTATCCTAGGGGTTACTGAAGCTTTCTTT. Its translation is CASSILGVTEAFF.

V gene TRBV5-1 combines with J gene TRBJ1-3, with D uncertain. CDR3 length: 15 residues. Trimming cost V 0 bases and J 0 bases, with 7 bases left between them. CDR1 and CDR2 from the germline V gene are SGHRS and YFSETQ. CDR3 residues: CASSLAGNSGNTIYF. The DNA of the CDR3 is TGCGCCAGCAGCTTGGCCGGGAACTCTGGAAACACCATATATTTT.

The CDR3 region is CASSLSGYGYTF. The CDR3 DNA reads TGTGCCAGCAGTTTATCGGGTTATGGCTACACCTTC. The chain uses TRBV28 and TRBJ1-2; unclear D gene. The germline V gene encodes CDR1 MDHEN and CDR2 SYDVKM. CDR3 length equals 12 residues. The V and J ends lost 1 base and 5 bases respectively, with 5 bases between them.

This clone was detected once. The chain recombines TRBV9 with TRBJ1-1; no definite D call. The CDR3 extends over 14 amino acids. Looked up from germline, CDR1 is SGDLS and CDR2 is YYNGEE. Trimming took off 0 bases at V and 8 bases at J, with 14 bases between the two ends. DNA for the CDR3: TGTGCCAGCAGCGTAGTAGTTATGGGGTCGGAAGCTTTCTTT. It translates to CASSVVVMGSEAFF.

V usage is TRBV7-9 and J usage is TRBJ1-2, with TRBD1 as a possible D gene (5 bases). The CDR3 runs 17 residues. Germline V CDR1 and CDR2: SEHNR, FQNEAQ (reference sequence). V shed 3 bases and J shed 4 bases, with 21 bases lying between them. The CDR3 here is CASSLGAGTQGVYGYTF. The CDR3 DNA sequence: TGTGCCAGCAGCTTGGGTGCCGGGACTCAGGGCGTCTATGGCTACACCTTC.

The chain recombines TRBV11-3 with TRBJ1-2, with D perhaps TRBD1 (5 bases). Looked up from germline, CDR1 is SGHNT and CDR2 is YENEEA. The CDR3 totals 15 residues. The V end was cut by 1 base, the J end by 2 bases, with 11 bases between. This CDR3 reads CASSLVGTENYGYTF. CDR3 coding DNA: TGTGCCAGCAGCTTAGTAGGGACGGAAAACTATGGCTACACCTTC. Drawing the rest from reference TRBV11-3 and TRBJ1-2, the complete variable domain is EAGVVQSPRYKIIEKKQPVAFWCNPISGHNTLYWYLQNLGQGPELLIRYENEEAVDDSQLPKDRFSAERLKGVDSTLKIQPAELGDSAVYLCASSLVGTENYGYTFGSGTRLTVV.

V and J are TRBV5-5 and TRBJ2-5; TRBD2 agrees at 15 bases. V was clipped by 0 bases and J by 4 bases; unmatched bases: 4. CDR3 length: 17 amino acids. The germline gives CDR1 SGHKS, CDR2 YYEKEE (reference sequence). The CDR3 DNA reads as TGTGCCAGCAGCTTGGAGGGACTAGCGGGGGGATTAGAGACCCAGTACTTC. Its translation: CASSLEGLAGGLETQYF.

The CDR3 coding sequence is TGTGCCACCAGCAGCCGGGACAGGGCCCCCTACGAGCAGTACTTC. This sequence encodes CATSSRDRAPYEQYF. This rearrangement joins TRBV15 to TRBJ2-7, with TRBD1 matching 9 bases. The germline V gene has CDR1 LNHNV and CDR2 YYDKDF (reference sequence). This CDR3 contains 15 residues. V gave up 3 bases and J gave up 2 bases; unmatched junction bases: 5.

The CDR3 DNA reads TGCGCCAGCAGCTTGTTGAGGGCCGGGGAAGCTTTCTTT. The encoded protein is CASSLLRAGEAFF. The gene calls are TRBV5-1 and TRBJ1-1; D gene ambiguous. From germline, CDR1 is SGHRS and CDR2 YFSETQ. The CDR3 sequence is 13 residues long. V was shortened by 1 base and J by 8 bases, with 12 bases between the two germline ends. Together with reference TRBV5-1 and TRBJ1-1, the CDR3 gives the full variable domain: KAGVTQTPRYLIKTRGQQVTLSCSPISGHRSVSWYQQTPGQGLQFLFEYFSETQRNKGNFPGRFSGRQFSNSRSEMNVSTLELGDSALYLCASSLLRAGEAFFGQGTRLTVV.

The J gene is TRBJ1-6, the V gene TRBV7-9, with D tentatively TRBD1 (5 bases). Trimming left V 10 bases short and J 14 bases short, with 21 bases between. The CDR3 extends over 13 amino acids. Germline V gene lookup returns CDR1 SEHNR and CDR2 FQNEAQ (reference sequence). Here the CDR3 reads CAIKGRREETLHF. The CDR3 nucleotides are TGTGCCATCAAGGGGAGAAGGGAGGAGACCCTCCACTTT.

The genes are TRBV2 and TRBJ1-3, with no clear D. V was trimmed by 4 bases and J by 4 bases, leaving 11 bases between them. The CDR3 is 14 amino acids. CDR1 SNHLY and CDR2 FYNNEI come from the germline V gene. The DNA of the CDR3 is TGTGCCAGCAGTGTAACCCAGGCGGGAAACACCATATATTTT. Residues: CASSVTQAGNTIYF.

The CDR3 region has the DNA TGTGCCAGCAGTTGGCCGGCTAATGAAAAACTGTTTTTT. This codes for CASSWPANEKLFF. The chain combines TRBV28 with TRBJ1-4; D is ambiguous. The CDR3 is 13 residues long. Germline V gives CDR1 MDHEN, CDR2 SYDVKM. V gave up 4 bases and J gave up 3 bases, with 6 bases separating them.